The sequence of this T cell receptor beta chain was determined in a study of cytomegalovirus exposure and HLA in healthy donors. This CDR3 has 13 amino acids. The V and J ends lost 3 bases and 4 bases respectively, with 7 bases between them. CDR1 MNHNS and CDR2 SASEGT come from the germline V gene. The PCR contained 60 Vbeta and 13 Jbeta primers. Method: immunoSEQ multiplex PCR; TCRdb's copy keeps in-frame clones and lacks some. Here the sample spans 130,000 or so clones, roughly four fifths being singletons. This sequence was found in a man aged 18 to 30 in good health and CMV-seropositive. Sample: PBMCs. V is TRBV6-1 and J is TRBJ1-5; no clear D. Here the CDR3 DNA reads TGTGCCAGCAGTGAGGAGGGTAATCAGCCCCAGCATTTT. Residues: CASSEEGNQPQHF.